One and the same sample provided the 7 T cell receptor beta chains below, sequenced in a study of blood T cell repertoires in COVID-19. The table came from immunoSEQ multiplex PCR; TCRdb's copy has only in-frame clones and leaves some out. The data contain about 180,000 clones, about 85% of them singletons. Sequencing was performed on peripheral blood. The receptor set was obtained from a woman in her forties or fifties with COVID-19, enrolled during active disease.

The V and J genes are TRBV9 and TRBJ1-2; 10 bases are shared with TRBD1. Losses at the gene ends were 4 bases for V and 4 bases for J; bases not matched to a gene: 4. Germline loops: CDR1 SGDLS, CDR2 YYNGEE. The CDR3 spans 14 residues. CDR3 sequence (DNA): TGTGCCAGCAGCTACGGACAGGGGGGCTATGGCTACACCTTC. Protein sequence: CASSYGQGGYGYTF.

The CDR3 sequence: CASSQDLVAGGVEQYF. The CDR3 bases are TGTGCCAGCAGCCAAGATTTGGTTGCGGGGGGGGTCGAGCAGTACTTC. The chain carries TRBV4-2 and TRBJ2-7, with TRBD2 identical over 9 bases. Unmatched junction bases numbered 9, after V lost 0 bases and J lost 6 bases. Germline V gives CDR1 LGHNA, CDR2 YNFKEQ. The CDR3 has 16 amino acids.

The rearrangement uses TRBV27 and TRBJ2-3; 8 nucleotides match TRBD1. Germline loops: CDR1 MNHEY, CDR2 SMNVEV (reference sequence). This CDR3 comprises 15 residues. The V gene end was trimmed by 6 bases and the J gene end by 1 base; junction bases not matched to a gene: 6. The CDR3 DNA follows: TGTGCCAGCAGCTCGCCGGGACAGGGCACAGATACGCAGTATTTT. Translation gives CASSSPGQGTDTQYF.

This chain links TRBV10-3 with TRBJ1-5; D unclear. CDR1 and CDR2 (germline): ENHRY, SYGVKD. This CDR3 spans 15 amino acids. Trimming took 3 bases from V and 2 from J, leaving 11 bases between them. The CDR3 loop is CAISEFGSGNQPQHF. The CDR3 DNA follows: TGTGCCATCAGTGAATTCGGGTCGGGCAATCAGCCCCAGCATTTT.

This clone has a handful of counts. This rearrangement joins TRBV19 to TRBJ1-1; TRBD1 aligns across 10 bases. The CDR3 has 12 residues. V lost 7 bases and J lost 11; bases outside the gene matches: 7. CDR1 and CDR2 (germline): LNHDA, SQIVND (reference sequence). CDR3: CASTLPGQGAFF. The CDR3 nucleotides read TGTGCCAGTACCCTTCCGGGACAGGGGGCTTTCTTT.

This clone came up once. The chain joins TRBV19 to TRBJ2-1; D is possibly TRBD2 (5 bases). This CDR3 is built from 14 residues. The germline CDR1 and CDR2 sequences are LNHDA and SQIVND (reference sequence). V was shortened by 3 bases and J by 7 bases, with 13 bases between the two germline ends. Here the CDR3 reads CASSIMTTTNEQFF. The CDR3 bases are TGTGCCAGTAGTATCATGACTACCACGAATGAGCAGTTCTTC.

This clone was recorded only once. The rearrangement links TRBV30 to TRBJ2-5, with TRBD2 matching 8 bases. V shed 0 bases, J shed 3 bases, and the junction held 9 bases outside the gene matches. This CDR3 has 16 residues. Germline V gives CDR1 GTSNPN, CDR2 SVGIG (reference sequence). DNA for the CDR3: TGTGCCTGGAGTGTCACATCGCGGGGGGCCAAAGAGACCCAGTACTTC. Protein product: CAWSVTSRGAKETQYF. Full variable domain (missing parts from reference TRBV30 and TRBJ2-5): SQTIHQWPATLVQPVGSPLSLECTVEGTSNPNLYWYRQAAGRGLQLLFYSVGIGQISSEVPQNLSASRPQDRQFILSSKKLLLSDSGFYLCAWSVTSRGAKETQYFGPGTRLLVL.